A selection of T cell receptor beta chains follows, all from one sample in a study of shared clonotypes between healthy human individuals. TCRdb's copy holds only in-frame clones and misses some; the assay was immunoSEQ multiplex PCR. This sample has 900,000 to 1,200,000 clones, with 78% found just once. The material sequenced was memory CD4+ T cells from PBMCs. All receptors come from a man between 18 and 29 years old in good health. Some clones in this sample may be carry-over from other donors' samples. CDR3s include the opening cysteine and the closing phenylalanine or tryptophan. D genes are given only for firm matches. The size field is filled for only some rows; it gives once, few, many or a size class.

v_call	d_call	clone_size	j_call	cdr3_aa	cdr3_nt
TRBV29-1	.	.	TRBJ2-6	CSVVAATDSGANVLTF	TGCAGCGTTGTAGCCGCGACAGACTCTGGGGCCAACGTCCTGACTTTC
TRBV6-6	.	once	TRBJ2-2	CASSYPPGVLGELFF	TGTGCCAGCAGTTATCCACCGGGGGTACTCGGGGAGCTGTTTTTT
TRBV19	.	many	TRBJ2-3	CASNWGVLDTQYF	TGTGCCAGTAACTGGGGAGTCTTGGATACGCAGTATTTT
TRBV2	.	.	TRBJ1-1	CASNSGQNTEAFF	TGTGCCAGCAATTCAGGACAAAACACTGAAGCTTTCTTT
TRBV28	.	once	TRBJ2-7	CAKGRSSYEQYF	TGTGCCAAGGGGAGAAGCTCCTACGAGCAGTACTTC
TRBV5-1	TRBD1	once	TRBJ2-1	CASSQGSGTGGNEQFF	TGCGCCAGCAGCCAAGGTTCTGGGACAGGGGGGAATGAGCAGTTCTTC
TRBV7-2	.	.	TRBJ1-2	CASSPGGAGVGYGYTF	TGTGCCAGCAGCCCCGGGGGGGCAGGGGTGGGCTATGGCTACACCTTC
TRBV6-6	.	.	TRBJ1-2	CASSYARGKANYGYTF	TGTGCCAGCAGTTACGCCCGAGGGAAAGCTAACTATGGCTACACCTTC
TRBV11-3	TRBD2	.	TRBJ2-1	CASSLREGSYNEQFF	TGTGCCAGCAGCTTACGGGAGGGCTCCTACAATGAGCAGTTCTTC
TRBV7-9	.	.	TRBJ2-6	CASSLGKFSGANVLTF	TGTGCCAGCAGCTTAGGCAAATTCTCTGGGGCCAACGTCCTGACTTTC
TRBV11-1	.	few	TRBJ2-7	CASSPDRYEQYF	TGTGCCAGCAGCCCGGACAGATACGAGCAGTACTTC
TRBV18	.	.	TRBJ2-3	CASSPGPGTDTQYF	TGTGCCAGCTCACCAGGCCCTGGCACAGATACGCAGTATTTT
TRBV6-5	TRBD2	.	TRBJ2-7	CASSPPGGSYEQYF	TGTGCCAGCTCCCCACCGGGAGGGTCCTACGAGCAGTACTTC
TRBV2	.	.	TRBJ2-2	CASSILRRSGYGSAGELFF	TGTGCCAGCAGTATTTTAAGGCGGTCAGGGTATGGTAGTGCCGGGGAGCTGTTTTTT
TRBV7-9	.	.	TRBJ1-2	CASSLLRGEGGYTF	TGTGCCAGCAGCCTCCTCCGGGGGGAGGGGGGCTACACCTTC
TRBV7-2	.	.	TRBJ2-2	CASSFSNTGELFF	TGTGCCAGCAGCTTTTCGAACACCGGGGAGCTGTTTTTT
TRBV5-1	.	.	TRBJ2-1	CASSLGGAYNEQFF	TGCGCCAGCAGCTTAGGCGGGGCCTACAATGAGCAGTTCTTC
TRBV9	.	few	TRBJ2-3	CASSVGGSNTDTQYF	TGTGCCAGCAGCGTAGGGGGTAGCAACACAGATACGCAGTATTTT
TRBV28	.	.	TRBJ2-1	CASSLWAGNSYNEQFF	TGTGCCAGCAGCCTTTGGGCAGGGAATTCCTACAATGAGCAGTTCTTC
TRBV10-3	.	few	TRBJ1-5	CAISVDLSNQPQHF	TGTGCCATCAGTGTTGATTTGAGCAATCAGCCCCAGCATTTT